What follows are 8 T cell receptor beta chains derived from one specimen sequenced in a study of T cells after yellow fever vaccination. One entry per CDR3 protein results from TCRdb running MiXCR on the 5' RACE reads. Here the sample spans roughly 300,000 distinct CDR3 sequences, 6.8% being singletons. The sample in question was PBMCs, obtained approximately 47 days after the first yellow fever vaccination. The receptors here all came from a man aged 18 to 29 who received the YFV17D yellow fever vaccine.

Only a few counts were recorded for this clonotype. V gene TRBV12-3 or TRBV12-4 combines with J gene TRBJ2-6, with D maybe TRBD2 (6 bases). This CDR3 is 16 amino acids long. Trimming removed 2 bases at V and 0 bases at J, with 8 bases between. CDR3 DNA: TGTGCCAGCAGTTTACGGGGGATCTCTGGGGCCAACGTCCTGACTTTC. Translating it yields CASSLRGISGANVLTF.

This chain uses TRBV18 with TRBJ2-2, with a possible D match to TRBD1 (6 bases). Germline lookup yields CDR1 KGHSH and CDR2 LQKENI. The CDR3 totals 14 residues. V lost 3 bases, J lost 8 bases, and 13 bases lay in between. The DNA for the CDR3 is TGTGCCAGCTCACCGGGACACACGAGGGGGGAGCTGTTTTTT. Its protein is CASSPGHTRGELFF.

This clonotype has at least ten counts. CDR3 protein: CASSLGQAGPLHF. Written as DNA, the CDR3 is TGTGCCAGCAGCTTAGGACAAGCGGGTCCCCTCCACTTT. This chain links TRBV7-2 with TRBJ1-6, with unresolved D. The CDR3 spans 13 residues. V lost 1 base to trimming and J lost 13 bases, with 11 bases between them. Germline V gene lookup returns CDR1 SGHTA and CDR2 FQGNSA.

The table lists this clonotype with many counts. The CDR3 DNA sequence: TGTGCCATCAGTGGCTCTAGCGGGGGGAGAGAGACCCAGTACTTC. Its translation is CAISGSSGGRETQYF. This rearrangement joins TRBV10-3 to TRBJ2-5, with 11 bases identical to TRBD2. Germline CDR1 ENHRY, CDR2 SYGVKD. The CDR3 sequence is 15 residues long. J was trimmed by 4 bases and V by 4 bases; bases with no gene match: 5.

The CDR3 loop reads CASSFGGGSRTDTQYF. The CDR3 nucleotides read TGTGCCAGCAGCTTCGGGGGGGGGTCGCGCACAGATACGCAGTATTTT. The chain combines TRBV7-6 with TRBJ2-3; 8 positions agree with TRBD2. CDR3 size: 16 residues. The germline gives CDR1 SGHVS, CDR2 FNYEAQ. The J segment lost 1 base and the V segment lost 3 bases, leaving 6 bases of the junction unmatched.

This clonotype was detected only a few times. CDR3 nucleotide sequence: TGCGCCAGCAGAGCGGACAGTCAAGAGACCCAGTACTTC. It encodes CASRADSQETQYF. The chain combines TRBV10-2 with TRBJ2-5; D is possibly TRBD1 (6 bases). This CDR3 spans 13 amino acids. In germline, CDR1 is WSHSY, CDR2 SAAADI. The germline V and J ends were trimmed by 6 bases and 2 bases, with 10 bases remaining between them.

This clonotype was observed a few times. The chain is built from TRBV10-3 and TRBJ2-2; 9 nucleotides line up with TRBD2. The length of the CDR3 is 15 residues. Trimming cost V 4 bases and J 5 bases; bases outside gene matches: 5. Germline V CDR1 and CDR2: ENHRY, SYGVKD. CDR3 loop: CAISGFSGGTGELFF. The CDR3 DNA reads as TGTGCCATCAGTGGTTTTAGCGGGGGAACCGGGGAGCTGTTTTTT.

This clonotype was seen a handful of times. The rearrangement joins TRBV7-9 to TRBJ2-2; D remains unclear. The germline V gene has CDR1 SEHNR and CDR2 FQNEAQ (reference sequence). Trimming removed 3 bases from V and 2 bases from J, with 10 bases in between. This CDR3 region has 15 residues. CDR3 DNA sequence: TGTGCCAGCAGCTTTACCCCTATCAACACCGGGGAGCTGTTTTTT. Encoded protein: CASSFTPINTGELFF.